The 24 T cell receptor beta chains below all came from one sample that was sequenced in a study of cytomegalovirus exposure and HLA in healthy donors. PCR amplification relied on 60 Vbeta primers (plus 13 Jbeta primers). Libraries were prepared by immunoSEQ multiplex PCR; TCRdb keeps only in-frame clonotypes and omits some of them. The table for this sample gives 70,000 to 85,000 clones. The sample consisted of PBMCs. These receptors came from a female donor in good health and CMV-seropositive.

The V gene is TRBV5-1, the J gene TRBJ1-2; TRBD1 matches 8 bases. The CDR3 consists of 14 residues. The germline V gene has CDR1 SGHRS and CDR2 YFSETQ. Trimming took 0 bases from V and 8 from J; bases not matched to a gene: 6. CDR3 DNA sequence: TGCGCCAGCAGCTTGGTGACAGGGGTCTCCGGCTACACCTTC. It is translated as CASSLVTGVSGYTF.

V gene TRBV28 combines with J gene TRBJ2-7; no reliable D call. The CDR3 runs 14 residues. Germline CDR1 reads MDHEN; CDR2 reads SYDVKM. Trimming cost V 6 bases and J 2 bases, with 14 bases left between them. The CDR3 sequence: CASSLNSEPYEQYF. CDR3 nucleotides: TGTGCCAGCAGCCTCAACAGTGAACCCTACGAGCAGTACTTC. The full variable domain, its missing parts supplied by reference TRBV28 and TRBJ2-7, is DVKVTQSSRYLVKRTGEKVFLECVQDMDHENMFWYRQDPGLGLRLIYFSYDVKMKEKGDIPEGYSVSREKKERFSLILESASTNQTSMYLCASSLNSEPYEQYFGPGTRLTVT.

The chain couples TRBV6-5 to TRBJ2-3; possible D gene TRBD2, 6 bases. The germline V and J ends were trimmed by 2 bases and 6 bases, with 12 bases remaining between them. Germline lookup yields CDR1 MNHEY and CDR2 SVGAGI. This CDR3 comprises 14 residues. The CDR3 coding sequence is TGTGCCAGCAGTTACGTCGGGGGTATGGATACGCAGTATTTT. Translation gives CASSYVGGMDTQYF.

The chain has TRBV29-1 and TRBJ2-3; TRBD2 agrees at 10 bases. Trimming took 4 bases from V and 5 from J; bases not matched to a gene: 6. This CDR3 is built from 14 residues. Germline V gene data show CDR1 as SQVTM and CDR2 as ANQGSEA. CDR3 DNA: TGCAGCGTTGTTCTAGCGGGAGTTGGAGATACGCAGTATTTT. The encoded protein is CSVVLAGVGDTQYF.

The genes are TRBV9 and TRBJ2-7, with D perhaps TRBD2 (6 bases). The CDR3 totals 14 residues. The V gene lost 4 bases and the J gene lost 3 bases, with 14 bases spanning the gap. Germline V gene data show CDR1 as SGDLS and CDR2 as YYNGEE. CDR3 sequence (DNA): TGTGCCAGCAGCCCCCGGGACTCCTTCTACGAGCAGTACTTC. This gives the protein CASSPRDSFYEQYF.

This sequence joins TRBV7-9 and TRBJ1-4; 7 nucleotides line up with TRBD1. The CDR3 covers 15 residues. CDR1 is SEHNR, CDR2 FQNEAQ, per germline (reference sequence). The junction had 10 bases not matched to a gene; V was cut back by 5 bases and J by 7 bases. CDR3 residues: CASSPGSTGSEKLFF. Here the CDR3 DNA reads TGTGCCAGCAGCCCCGGGTCGACAGGGTCTGAAAAACTGTTTTTT.

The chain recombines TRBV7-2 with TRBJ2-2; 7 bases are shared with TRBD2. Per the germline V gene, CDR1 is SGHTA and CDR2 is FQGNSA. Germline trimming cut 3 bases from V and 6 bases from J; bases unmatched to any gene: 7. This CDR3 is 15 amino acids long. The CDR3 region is CASSFGGRVAGELFF. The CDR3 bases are TGTGCCAGCAGCTTTGGCGGGAGAGTCGCCGGGGAGCTGTTTTTT.

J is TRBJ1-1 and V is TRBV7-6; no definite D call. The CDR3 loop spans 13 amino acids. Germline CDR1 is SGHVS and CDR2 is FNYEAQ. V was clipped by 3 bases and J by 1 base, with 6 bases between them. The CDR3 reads CASSFDTNTEAFF. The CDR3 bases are TGTGCCAGCAGCTTCGACACGAACACTGAAGCTTTCTTT.

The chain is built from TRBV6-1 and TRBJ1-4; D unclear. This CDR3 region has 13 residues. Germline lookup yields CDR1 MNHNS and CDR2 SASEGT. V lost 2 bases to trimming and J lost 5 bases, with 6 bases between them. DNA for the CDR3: TGTGCCAGCAGTGAAACGAGCAATGAAAAACTGTTTTTT. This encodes CASSETSNEKLFF.

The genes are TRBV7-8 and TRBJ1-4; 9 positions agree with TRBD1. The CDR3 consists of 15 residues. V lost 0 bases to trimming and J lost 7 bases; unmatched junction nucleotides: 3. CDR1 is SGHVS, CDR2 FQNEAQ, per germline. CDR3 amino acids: CASSLAGTGTEKLFF. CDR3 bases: TGTGCCAGCAGCTTAGCCGGGACAGGGACTGAAAAACTGTTTTTT.

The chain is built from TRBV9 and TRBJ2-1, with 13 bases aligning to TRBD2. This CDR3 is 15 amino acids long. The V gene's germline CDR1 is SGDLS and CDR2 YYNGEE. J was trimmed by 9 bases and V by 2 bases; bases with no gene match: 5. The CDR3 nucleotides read TGTGCCAGCAGCGTCGCGACTAGCGGGAGGCTTGAGCAGTTCTTC. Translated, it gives CASSVATSGRLEQFF.

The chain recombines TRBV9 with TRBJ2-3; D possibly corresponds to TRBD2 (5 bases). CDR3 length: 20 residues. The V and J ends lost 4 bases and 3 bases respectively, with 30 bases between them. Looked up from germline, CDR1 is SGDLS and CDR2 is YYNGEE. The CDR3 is CASSKNPLVGVRGETDTQYF. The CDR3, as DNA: TGTGCCAGCAGCAAGAACCCCCTAGTCGGGGTACGGGGTGAGACAGATACGCAGTATTTT.

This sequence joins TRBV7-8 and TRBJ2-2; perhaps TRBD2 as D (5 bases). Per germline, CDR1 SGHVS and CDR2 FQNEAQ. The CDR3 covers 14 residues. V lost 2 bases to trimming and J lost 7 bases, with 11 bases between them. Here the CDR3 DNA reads TGTGCCAGCAGCTTAAACGGGGTTGGCGGGGAGCTGTTTTTT. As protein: CASSLNGVGGELFF.

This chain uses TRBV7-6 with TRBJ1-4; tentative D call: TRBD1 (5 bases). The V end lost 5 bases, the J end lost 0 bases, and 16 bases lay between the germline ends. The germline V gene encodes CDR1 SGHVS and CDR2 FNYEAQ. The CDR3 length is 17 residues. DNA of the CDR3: TGTGCCAGCAGCCCCAACCCAACAGGCGCAACTAATGAAAAACTGTTTTTT. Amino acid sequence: CASSPNPTGATNEKLFF. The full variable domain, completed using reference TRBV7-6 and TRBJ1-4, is GAGVSQSPRYKVTKRGQDVALRCDPISGHVSLYWYRQALGQGPEFLTYFNYEAQQDKSGLPNDRFSAERPEGSISTLTIQRTEQRDSAMYRCASSPNPTGATNEKLFFGSGTQLSVL.

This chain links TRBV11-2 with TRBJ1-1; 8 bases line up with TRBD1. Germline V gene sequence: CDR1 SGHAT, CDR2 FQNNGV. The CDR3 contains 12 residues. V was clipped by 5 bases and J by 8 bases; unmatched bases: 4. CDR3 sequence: CASSLRDREAFF. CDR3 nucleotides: TGTGCCAGCAGCCTCCGGGACAGGGAAGCTTTCTTT.

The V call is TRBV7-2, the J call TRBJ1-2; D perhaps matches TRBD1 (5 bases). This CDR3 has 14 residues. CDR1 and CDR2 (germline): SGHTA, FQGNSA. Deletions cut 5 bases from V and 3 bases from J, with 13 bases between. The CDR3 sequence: CASSRQSSDYGYTF. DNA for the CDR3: TGTGCCAGCAGCCGACAGTCTTCCGACTATGGCTACACCTTC. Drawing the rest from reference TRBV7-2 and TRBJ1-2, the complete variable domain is GAGVSQSPSNKVTEKGKDVELRCDPISGHTALYWYRQSLGQGLEFLIYFQGNSAPDKSGLPSDRFSAERTGGSVSTLTIQRTQQEDSAVYLCASSRQSSDYGYTFGSGTRLTVV.

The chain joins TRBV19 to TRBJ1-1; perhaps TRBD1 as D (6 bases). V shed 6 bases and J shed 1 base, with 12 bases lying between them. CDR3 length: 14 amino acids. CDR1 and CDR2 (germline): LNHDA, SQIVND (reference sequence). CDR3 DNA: TGTGCCAGTAGCAGAGGGGGGGGGAACACTGAAGCTTTCTTT. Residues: CASSRGGGNTEAFF.

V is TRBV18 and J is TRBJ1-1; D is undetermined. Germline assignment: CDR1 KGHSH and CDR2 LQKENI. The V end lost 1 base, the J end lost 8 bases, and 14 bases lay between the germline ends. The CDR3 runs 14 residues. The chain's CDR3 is CASSPQEFRREAFF. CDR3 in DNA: TGTGCCAGCTCACCACAAGAGTTCCGTCGGGAAGCTTTCTTT. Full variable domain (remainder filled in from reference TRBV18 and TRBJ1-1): NAGVMQNPRHLVRRRGQEARLRCSPMKGHSHVYWYRQLPEEGLKFMVYLQKENIIDESGMPKERFSAEFPKEGPSILRIQQVVRGDSAAYFCASSPQEFRREAFFGQGTRLTVV.

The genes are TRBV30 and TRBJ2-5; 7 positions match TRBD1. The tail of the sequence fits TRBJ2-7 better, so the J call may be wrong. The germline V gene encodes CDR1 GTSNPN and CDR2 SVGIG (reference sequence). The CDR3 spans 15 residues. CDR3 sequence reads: CAWSVLRGSTYEQYF. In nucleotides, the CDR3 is TGTGCCTGGAGTGTCCTCAGGGGGTCTACCTACGAGCAGTACTTC.

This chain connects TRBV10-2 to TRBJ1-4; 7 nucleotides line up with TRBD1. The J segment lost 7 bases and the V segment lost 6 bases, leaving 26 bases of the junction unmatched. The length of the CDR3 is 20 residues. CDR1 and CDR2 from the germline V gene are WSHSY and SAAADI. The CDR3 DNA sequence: TGCGCCAGCAGGGCAGGGGACAGAAGCCCGGCCCCGGGGTTGGCTGAAAAACTGTTTTTT. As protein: CASRAGDRSPAPGLAEKLFF.

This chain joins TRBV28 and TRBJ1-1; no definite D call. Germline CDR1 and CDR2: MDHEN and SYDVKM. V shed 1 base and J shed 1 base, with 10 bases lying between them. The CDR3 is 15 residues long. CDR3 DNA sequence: TGTGCCAGCAGTTTATACCTAGGAGGGAACACTGAAGCTTTCTTT. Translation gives CASSLYLGGNTEAFF.

CDR3 sequence: CASSYRTGRQETQYF. The CDR3 DNA is TGTGCCAGCAGTTACAGGACAGGGAGGCAAGAGACCCAGTACTTC. V usage is TRBV6-5 and J usage is TRBJ2-5, with 8 bases matching TRBD1. Trimming removed 2 bases from V and 2 bases from J; junction bases left unmatched: 4. The germline gives CDR1 MNHEY, CDR2 SVGAGI. This CDR3 is 15 amino acids long.

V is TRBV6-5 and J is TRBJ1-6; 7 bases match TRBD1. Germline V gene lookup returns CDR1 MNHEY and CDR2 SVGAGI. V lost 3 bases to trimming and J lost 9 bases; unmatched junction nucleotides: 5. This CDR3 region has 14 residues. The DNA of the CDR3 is TGTGCCAGCAGTTATGAACAGGGGCCTTCACCCCTCCACTTT. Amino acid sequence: CASSYEQGPSPLHF.

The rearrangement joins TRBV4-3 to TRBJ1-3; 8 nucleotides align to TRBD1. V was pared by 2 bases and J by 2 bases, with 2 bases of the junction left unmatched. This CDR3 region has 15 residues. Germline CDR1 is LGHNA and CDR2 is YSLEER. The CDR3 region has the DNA TGCGCCAGCAGCCAAACGGACAGGGCTGGAAACACCATATATTTT. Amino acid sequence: CASSQTDRAGNTIYF.